This T cell receptor beta chain derives from a study of neurological immune-mediated disorders. On this clonotype: Antigen: not known.

Study findings and constraints: The expanded clones of different subjects shared no CDR3 amino acid sequences (suggesting private repertoires in all groups).

The time point is: technical triplicate 2. For the unsorted libraries, 2 million PBMCs stored at -80 C served as input. The CDR3 has 16 residues. V lost 10 bases to trimming and J lost 0 bases, with 16 bases between them. Germline V lookup: CDR1 MNHEY, CDR2 SVGEGT. Synthesis of cDNA was performed by 5'RACE using 10-nucleotide random UMIs. Each CDR3 protein gets one entry after TCRdb re-called the 5' RACE reads with MiXCR. Among more than 50,000 distinct CDR3 sequences listed, under 30% were seen once. This chain joins TRBV6-2 or TRBV6-3 and TRBJ2-6; no clear D. Sequences were obtained from PBMCs. The TCR was taken from a man in his sixties with HTLV-1-associated myelopathy (HAM/TSP). CDR3 region: CATTDMGYSGANVLTF. Written as DNA, the CDR3 is TGTGCCACCACCGACATGGGGTACTCTGGGGCCAACGTCCTGACTTTC.